The 26 T cell receptor beta chains below all came from one sample that was sequenced in a study of blood T cell repertoires in COVID-19. Produced via immunoSEQ multiplex PCR; TCRdb's table is partial and in-frame only. Of a few hundred thousand clones in the sample, around 81% were seen once. The sequenced sample was peripheral blood. These receptors all come from a person aged 65-85 years with COVID-19, enrolled during active disease.

Here the CDR3 reads CASSQAGGYNEQFF. CDR3 nucleotides: TGTGCCAGCAGCCAAGCGGGGGGGTACAATGAGCAGTTCTTC. The chain couples TRBV4-2 to TRBJ2-1; the match to TRBD2 covers 8 bases. With 1 base clipped from V and 4 bases from J, the junction kept 0 bases outside the gene matches. The CDR3 covers 14 residues. Germline lookup yields CDR1 LGHNA and CDR2 YNFKEQ.

This chain links TRBV19 with TRBJ2-7, with 7 nucleotides matching TRBD1. V gave up 5 bases and J gave up 3 bases; unmatched junction bases: 7. This CDR3 has 14 residues. CDR1 and CDR2 from the germline V gene are LNHDA and SQIVND (reference sequence). The CDR3 region has the DNA TGTGCCAGTAGTCAACCGGGACAGCGCTACGAGCAGTACTTC. Translation: CASSQPGQRYEQYF.

The chain has TRBV20-1 and TRBJ2-4, with a tentative D call TRBD2 (6 bases). Germline CDR1 is DFQATT and CDR2 is SNEGSKA (reference sequence). CDR3 length: 13 residues. V was clipped by 3 bases and J by 1 base, with 7 bases between them. CDR3 protein: CSASREAKNIQYF. The CDR3 DNA is TGCAGTGCTAGTCGGGAGGCCAAAAACATTCAGTACTTC.

Of note for this clone: The junction shows a germline mismatch at one end, possibly a read error. The chain employs TRBV14 and TRBJ2-7, with TRBD1 identical over 8 bases. Germline V gene data show CDR1 as SGHDN and CDR2 as FVKESK. CDR3 length: 14 amino acids. Here the CDR3 DNA reads TGTGCCAGCAGCCAAGATATGAGACAGGGGAACGCGGACTTC. Its translation: CASSQDMRQGNADF.

This chain links TRBV7-6 with TRBJ2-5, with TRBD2 matching 10 bases. V trimming: 5 bases; J trimming: 4 bases; junction bases outside the gene matches: 10. Per the germline V gene, CDR1 is SGHVS and CDR2 is FNYEAQ. The length of the CDR3 is 16 residues. The DNA for the CDR3 is TGTGCCAGCAGCACCCGACTAGCGGGCTACGGAGAGACCCAGTACTTC. This sequence encodes CASSTRLAGYGETQYF.

This chain uses TRBV5-1 with TRBJ1-6; TRBD1 aligns across 7 bases. This CDR3 spans 17 amino acids. Trimming removed 3 bases from V and 7 bases from J; junction bases left unmatched: 13. The germline gives CDR1 SGHRS, CDR2 YFSETQ. Here the CDR3 DNA reads TGCGCCAGCAGCTCCAACTCCAGGACAGGACCGAATTCACCCCTCCACTTT. This gives the protein CASSSNSRTGPNSPLHF.

The V and J genes are TRBV18 and TRBJ2-7; 9 bases match TRBD1. CDR1 and CDR2 from the germline V gene are KGHSH and LQKENI. Trimming at V came to 4 bases and at J to 5 bases, leaving 3 bases not matched to a gene. The CDR3 has 13 residues. The DNA for the CDR3 is TGTGCCAGCTCACGAAGGACAGGGGACGAGCAGTACTTC. Translation gives CASSRRTGDEQYF.

The chain has TRBV30 and TRBJ2-6; perhaps TRBD1 as D (5 bases). CDR3 length: 19 residues. V was pared by 0 bases and J by 0 bases, with 18 bases between. Germline CDR1 reads GTSNPN; CDR2 reads SVGIG (reference sequence). CDR3 amino acids: CAWSVEMWQGDSGANVLTF. The CDR3, as DNA: TGTGCCTGGAGTGTAGAAATGTGGCAGGGCGACTCTGGGGCCAACGTCCTGACTTTC.

The rearrangement uses TRBV28 and TRBJ1-1; 7 bases match TRBD1. Trimming took 6 bases from V and 7 from J; bases not matched to a gene: 17. Germline V gene sequence: CDR1 MDHEN, CDR2 SYDVKM. The CDR3 has 16 residues. CDR3 nucleotides: TGTGCCAGCAGCCCAACCAGACTAGGGGGCGTGGGTGAAGCTTTCTTT. Translating it yields CASSPTRLGGVGEAFF.

This chain connects TRBV7-9 to TRBJ2-7; 10 bases fit TRBD1. V gave up 2 bases and J gave up 3 bases; unmatched junction bases: 4. Germline V CDR1 and CDR2: SEHNR, FQNEAQ (reference sequence). The CDR3 totals 15 residues. CDR3 residues: CASSLNRDRGYEQYF. The DNA of the CDR3 is TGTGCCAGCAGCTTAAACCGGGACAGGGGCTACGAGCAGTACTTC.

The chain uses TRBV10-1 and TRBJ2-5, with TRBD2 matching over 10 bases. The CDR3 spans 15 residues. V lost 7 bases and J lost 5; bases outside the gene matches: 10. Germline-derived CDR1 and CDR2 are WNHNN and SYGVQD (reference sequence). CDR3 nucleotides: TGCGCCAGCAATAGACTAGCGGGTGCGTGGGAGACCCAGTACTTC. This encodes CASNRLAGAWETQYF.

The chain recombines TRBV7-2 with TRBJ2-1; the D is unclear. V was shortened by 0 bases and J by 4 bases, with 4 bases between the two germline ends. CDR3 length equals 13 residues. Germline CDR1 SGHTA, CDR2 FQGNSA. This chain's CDR3 is CASSLAVYNEQFF. In nucleotides, the CDR3 is TGTGCCAGCAGCTTAGCTGTATACAATGAGCAGTTCTTC.

The CDR3 nucleotides are TGTGCCAGTAGTATGACAGGACTTATAGCCAAAAACATTCAGTACTTC. Its translation is CASSMTGLIAKNIQYF. The chain uses TRBV19 and TRBJ2-4; D might be TRBD1 (6 bases). This CDR3 region has 16 residues. Trimming pared 3 bases from V and 0 bases from J, leaving 12 bases between. Looked up from germline, CDR1 is LNHDA and CDR2 is SQIVND (reference sequence).

The V and J genes are TRBV5-5 and TRBJ1-3; TRBD1 aligns across 7 bases. This CDR3 region has 19 residues. Unmatched junction bases numbered 13, after V lost 1 base and J lost 0 bases. Germline assignment: CDR1 SGHKS and CDR2 YYEKEE (reference sequence). Here the CDR3 DNA reads TGTGCCAGCAGCTTGAGCCTAGGGGGCAGGGGCAGCTCTGGAAACACCATATATTTT. It specifies CASSLSLGGRGSSGNTIYF.

V and J are TRBV11-3 and TRBJ2-5; a possible D gene is TRBD2 (6 bases). Trimming removed 1 base from V and 4 bases from J, with 7 bases in between. The CDR3 runs to 13 residues. Germline values: CDR1 SGHNT, CDR2 YENEEA. CDR3 bases: TGTGCCAGCAGCTTAGTGGGGGGAGAGACCCAGTACTTC. It specifies CASSLVGGETQYF. The variable domain in full, with the rest retrieved from reference TRBV11-3 and TRBJ2-5, is EAGVVQSPRYKIIEKKQPVAFWCNPISGHNTLYWYLQNLGQGPELLIRYENEEAVDDSQLPKDRFSAERLKGVDSTLKIQPAELGDSAVYLCASSLVGGETQYFGPGTRLLVL.

The chain recombines TRBV2 with TRBJ2-4, with D possibly matching TRBD1 (7 bases). Germline CDR1 SNHLY, CDR2 FYNNEI. V lost 0 bases and J 6 bases, leaving 15 bases between the germline ends. CDR3 size: 16 residues. CDR3: CASSEAGRGRTNIQYF. CDR3 DNA: TGTGCCAGCAGTGAAGCGGGCAGGGGGAGGACAAACATTCAGTACTTC.

A single count supports this clone. The chain carries TRBV18 and TRBJ2-2, with 9 bases that match TRBD1. The CDR3 runs 14 residues. V trimming: 5 bases; J trimming: 5 bases; junction bases outside the gene matches: 3. Germline V gives CDR1 KGHSH, CDR2 LQKENI. The CDR3 DNA reads TGTGCCAGCTCATCTGGACAGGGGACCGGGGAGCTGTTTTTT. Amino acid sequence: CASSSGQGTGELFF.

CDR3 in DNA: TGTGCCAGCAGCGCCGACCCCGGCGCGGCCCACGAGCAGTACTTC. It codes for CASSADPGAAHEQYF. V and J are TRBV2 and TRBJ2-7; D remains ambiguous. CDR3 size: 15 residues. Germline V gene data show CDR1 as SNHLY and CDR2 as FYNNEI. V was clipped by 6 bases and J by 5 bases, with 20 bases between them.

The chain couples TRBV28 to TRBJ2-5; D perhaps matches TRBD2 (6 bases). The CDR3 extends over 15 amino acids. Looked up from germline, CDR1 is MDHEN and CDR2 is SYDVKM. V lost 5 bases and J 5 bases, leaving 18 bases between the germline ends. CDR3 nucleotide sequence: TGTGCCAGCAGTGACAATACCGGGACTCAGGAGACCCAGTACTTC. Translated, it gives CASSDNTGTQETQYF.

The gene calls are TRBV5-4 and TRBJ2-7, with TRBD2 matching 13 bases. The germline gives CDR1 SGHNT, CDR2 YYREEE (reference sequence). This CDR3 is built from 14 residues. V lost 7 bases to trimming and J lost 6 bases; unmatched junction nucleotides: 7. CDR3 region: CASGLAGDKPEQYF. The DNA of the CDR3 is TGTGCCAGCGGACTAGCGGGAGACAAACCCGAGCAGTACTTC.

CDR3 coding DNA: TGTGCCAGCTCCCCCGACACAGGGGCCGAAGCTTTCTTT. It encodes CASSPDTGAEAFF. The V call is TRBV18, the J call TRBJ1-1, with TRBD1 matching over 7 bases. The CDR3 extends over 13 amino acids. V dropped 6 bases and J dropped 8; count of bases not matched to a gene: 9. Germline V lookup: CDR1 KGHSH, CDR2 LQKENI. Variable domain in full (rest from reference TRBV18 and TRBJ1-1): NAGVMQNPRHLVRRRGQEARLRCSPMKGHSHVYWYRQLPEEGLKFMVYLQKENIIDESGMPKERFSAEFPKEGPSILRIQQVVRGDSAAYFCASSPDTGAEAFFGQGTRLTVV.

The V and J genes are TRBV10-3 and TRBJ2-1, with TRBD1 matching 9 bases. Per germline, CDR1 ENHRY and CDR2 SYGVKD. This CDR3 is built from 16 residues. Trimming took 5 bases from V and 7 from J; bases not matched to a gene: 12. The CDR3 is CAISYTQGALRNEQFF. The CDR3 nucleotides read TGTGCCATCAGTTACACACAGGGGGCGCTGAGGAATGAGCAGTTCTTC.

This clone was observed once. The CDR3 here is CASSLRGGSSEQYF. The CDR3 DNA is TGTGCCAGCAGCTTACGGGGAGGAAGCAGCGAGCAGTACTTC. The chain joins TRBV7-3 to TRBJ2-7; weak D call: TRBD2 (6 bases). Trimming cost V 2 bases and J 6 bases, with 14 bases left between them. Per the germline V gene, CDR1 is SGHTA and CDR2 is FQGTGA. The CDR3 is 14 residues long. Supplemented by reference TRBV7-3 and TRBJ2-7, the full variable domain reads GAGVSQTPSNKVTEKGKYVELRCDPISGHTALYWYRQSLGQGPEFLIYFQGTGAADDSGLPNDRFFAVRPEGSVSTLKIQRTERGDSAVYLCASSLRGGSSEQYFGPGTRLTVT.

The chain has TRBV18 and TRBJ2-2; 7 bases fit TRBD1. Trimming removed 3 bases from V and 5 bases from J; junction bases left unmatched: 6. From germline, CDR1 is KGHSH and CDR2 LQKENI. There are 15 residues in the CDR3. Written as DNA, the CDR3 is TGTGCCAGCTCACCGAGTACAGGGGTTACCGGGGAGCTGTTTTTT. Encoded protein: CASSPSTGVTGELFF.

The chain uses TRBV6-5 and TRBJ2-7, with 8 bases fitting TRBD1. The germline gives CDR1 MNHEY, CDR2 SVGAGI. V shed 5 bases, J shed 4 bases, and the junction held 7 bases outside the gene matches. This CDR3 is 14 amino acids long. The CDR3 DNA follows: TGTGCCAGCAGTAGCCCCGGGACAGGATACGAGCAGTACTTC. This sequence encodes CASSSPGTGYEQYF.

The V gene is TRBV7-9, the J gene TRBJ1-1; tentative D call: TRBD1 (6 bases). CDR1 SEHNR and CDR2 FQNEAQ come from the germline V gene (reference sequence). This CDR3 contains 13 residues. The V end was cut by 3 bases, the J end by 8 bases, with 13 bases between. DNA of the CDR3: TGTGCCAGCAGCTTCAGCCAGGGGATCGAAGCTTTCTTT. It specifies CASSFSQGIEAFF.